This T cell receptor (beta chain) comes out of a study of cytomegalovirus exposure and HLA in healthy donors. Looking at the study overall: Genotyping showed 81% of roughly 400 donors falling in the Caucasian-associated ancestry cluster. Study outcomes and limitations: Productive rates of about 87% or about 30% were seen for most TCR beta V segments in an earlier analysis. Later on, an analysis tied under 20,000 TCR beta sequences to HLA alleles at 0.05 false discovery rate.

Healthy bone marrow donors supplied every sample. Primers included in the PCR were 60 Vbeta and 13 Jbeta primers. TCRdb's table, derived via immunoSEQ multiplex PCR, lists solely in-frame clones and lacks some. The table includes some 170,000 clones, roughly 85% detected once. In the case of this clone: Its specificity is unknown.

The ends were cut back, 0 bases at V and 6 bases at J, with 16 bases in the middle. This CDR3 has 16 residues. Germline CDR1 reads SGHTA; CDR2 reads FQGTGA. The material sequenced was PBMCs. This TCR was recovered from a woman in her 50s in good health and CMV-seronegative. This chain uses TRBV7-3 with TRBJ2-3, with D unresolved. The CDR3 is CASSLTSSARLDTQYF. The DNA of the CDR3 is TGTGCCAGCAGCTTAACGTCGAGCGCCAGACTCGATACGCAGTATTTT.